The T cell receptor beta chain under discussion was sequenced for a study of identical twins. Each CDR3 protein is one row after TCRdb ran MiXCR on the 5' RACE reads. The profile shows some 500,000 distinct CDR3 sequences, 14% of them singletons. This clonotype came up a few times. This CDR3 comprises 12 residues. V lost 6 bases to trimming and J lost 3 bases, with 8 bases between them. Germline V lookup: CDR1 DFQATT, CDR2 SNEGSKA (reference sequence). The sample was also linked to a second study, of yellow fever vaccine responses in identical twins.

This sequence originates from a woman aged 18-29 years in good health. The sample taken for sequencing was CD4+ T cells sorted from blood. This chain links TRBV20-1 with TRBJ2-2; D not certain. The CDR3 DNA sequence: TGCAGTGCACAACTGGACACCGGGGAGCTGTTTTTT. This translates into CSAQLDTGELFF.